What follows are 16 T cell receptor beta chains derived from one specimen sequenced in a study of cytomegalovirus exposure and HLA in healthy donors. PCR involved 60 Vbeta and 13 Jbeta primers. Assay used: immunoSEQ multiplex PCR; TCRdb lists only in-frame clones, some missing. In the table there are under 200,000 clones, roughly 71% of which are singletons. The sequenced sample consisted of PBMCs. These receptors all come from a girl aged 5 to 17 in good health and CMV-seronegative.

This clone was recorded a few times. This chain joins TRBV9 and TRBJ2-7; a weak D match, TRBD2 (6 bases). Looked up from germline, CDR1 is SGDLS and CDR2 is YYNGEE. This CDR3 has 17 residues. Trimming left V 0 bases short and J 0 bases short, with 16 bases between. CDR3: CASSVAGGPPVSYEQYF. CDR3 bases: TGTGCCAGCAGCGTAGCTGGAGGGCCCCCAGTCTCCTACGAGCAGTACTTC.

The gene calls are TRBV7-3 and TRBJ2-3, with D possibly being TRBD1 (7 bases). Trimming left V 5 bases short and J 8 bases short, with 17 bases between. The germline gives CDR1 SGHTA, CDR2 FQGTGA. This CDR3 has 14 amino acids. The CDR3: CASSPQGGGATQYF. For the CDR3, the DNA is TGTGCCAGCAGCCCCCAGGGGGGCGGTGCTACGCAGTATTTT.

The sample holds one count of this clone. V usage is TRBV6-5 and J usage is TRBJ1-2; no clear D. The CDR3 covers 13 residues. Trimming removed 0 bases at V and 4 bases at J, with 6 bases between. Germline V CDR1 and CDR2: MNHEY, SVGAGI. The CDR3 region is CASSYSEVYGYTF. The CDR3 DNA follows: TGTGCCAGCAGTTACTCGGAGGTCTATGGCTACACCTTC.

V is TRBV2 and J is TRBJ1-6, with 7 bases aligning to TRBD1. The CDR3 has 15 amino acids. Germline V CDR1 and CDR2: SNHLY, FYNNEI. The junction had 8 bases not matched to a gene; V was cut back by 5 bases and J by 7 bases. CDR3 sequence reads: CASSHQDRVNSPLHF. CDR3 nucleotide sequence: TGTGCCAGCAGTCACCAAGACAGGGTCAATTCACCCCTCCACTTT.

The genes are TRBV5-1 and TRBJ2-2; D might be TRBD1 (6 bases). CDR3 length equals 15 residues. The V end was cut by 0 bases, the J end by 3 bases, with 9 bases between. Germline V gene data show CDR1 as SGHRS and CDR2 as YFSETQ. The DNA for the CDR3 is TGCGCCAGCAGCTTGGCAGGGGACGACACCGGGGAGCTGTTTTTT. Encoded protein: CASSLAGDDTGELFF.

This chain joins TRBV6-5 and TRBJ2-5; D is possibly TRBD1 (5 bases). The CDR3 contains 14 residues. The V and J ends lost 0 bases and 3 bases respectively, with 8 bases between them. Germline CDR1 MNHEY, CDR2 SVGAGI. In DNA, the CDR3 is TGTGCCAGCAGTTACTCAGGCAGGGAAGAGACCCAGTACTTC. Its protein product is CASSYSGREETQYF.

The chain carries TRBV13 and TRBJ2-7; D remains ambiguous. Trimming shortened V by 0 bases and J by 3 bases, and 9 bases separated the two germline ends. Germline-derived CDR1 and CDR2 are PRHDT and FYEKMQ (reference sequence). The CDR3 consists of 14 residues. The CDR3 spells CASSLGIELYEQYF. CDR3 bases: TGTGCCAGCAGCTTAGGTATAGAGCTCTACGAGCAGTACTTC.

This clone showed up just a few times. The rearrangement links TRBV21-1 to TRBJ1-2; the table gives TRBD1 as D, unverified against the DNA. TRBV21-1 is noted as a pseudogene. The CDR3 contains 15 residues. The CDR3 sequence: CASSKGSGNPCLMHF. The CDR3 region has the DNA TGTGCCAGCAGCAAAGGTTCAGGGAACCCCTGCTTGATGCACTTC.

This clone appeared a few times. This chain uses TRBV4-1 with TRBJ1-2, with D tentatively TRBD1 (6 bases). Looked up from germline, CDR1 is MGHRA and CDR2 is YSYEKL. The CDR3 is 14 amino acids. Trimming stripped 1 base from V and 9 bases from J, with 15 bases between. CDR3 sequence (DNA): TGCGCCAGCAGCCAAGTCTCGGCAGGGGATCGCTACACCTTC. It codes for CASSQVSAGDRYTF.

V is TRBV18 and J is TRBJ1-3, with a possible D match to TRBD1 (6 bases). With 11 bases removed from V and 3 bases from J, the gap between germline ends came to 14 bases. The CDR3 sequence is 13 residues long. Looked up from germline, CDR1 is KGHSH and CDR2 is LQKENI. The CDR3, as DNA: TGTGCCGCGTCGGGGGGGCTTGGAAACACCATATATTTT. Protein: CAASGGLGNTIYF.

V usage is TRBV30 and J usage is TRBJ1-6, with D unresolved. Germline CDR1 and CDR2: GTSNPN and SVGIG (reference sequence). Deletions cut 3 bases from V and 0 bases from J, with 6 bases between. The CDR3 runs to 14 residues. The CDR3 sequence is CAWSRDSYNSPLHF. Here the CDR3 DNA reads TGTGCCTGGAGCCGGGACTCCTATAATTCACCCCTCCACTTT.

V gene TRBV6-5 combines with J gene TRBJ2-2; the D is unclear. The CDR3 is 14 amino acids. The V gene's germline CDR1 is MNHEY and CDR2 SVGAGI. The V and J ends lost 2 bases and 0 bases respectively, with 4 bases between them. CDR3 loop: CASSYNTNTGELFF. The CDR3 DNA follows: TGTGCCAGCAGTTACAACACGAACACCGGGGAGCTGTTTTTT.

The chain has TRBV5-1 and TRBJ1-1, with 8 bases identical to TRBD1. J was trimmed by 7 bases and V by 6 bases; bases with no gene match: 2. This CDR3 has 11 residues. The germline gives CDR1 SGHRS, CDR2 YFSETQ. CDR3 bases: TGCGCCAGCACGGGACAGGATGAAGCTTTCTTT. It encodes CASTGQDEAFF. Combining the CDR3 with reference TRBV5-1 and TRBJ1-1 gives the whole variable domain KAGVTQTPRYLIKTRGQQVTLSCSPISGHRSVSWYQQTPGQGLQFLFEYFSETQRNKGNFPGRFSGRQFSNSRSEMNVSTLELGDSALYLCASTGQDEAFFGQGTRLTVV.

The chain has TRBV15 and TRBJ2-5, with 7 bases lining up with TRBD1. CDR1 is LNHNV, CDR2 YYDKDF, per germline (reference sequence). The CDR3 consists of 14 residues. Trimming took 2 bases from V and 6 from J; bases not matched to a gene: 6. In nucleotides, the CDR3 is TGTGCCACCAGCAGACCCAGACAGGGCCAGACCCAGTACTTC. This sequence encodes CATSRPRQGQTQYF.

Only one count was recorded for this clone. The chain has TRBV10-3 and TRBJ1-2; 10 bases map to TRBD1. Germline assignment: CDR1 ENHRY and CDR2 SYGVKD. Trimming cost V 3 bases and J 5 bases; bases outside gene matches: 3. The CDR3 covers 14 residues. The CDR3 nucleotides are TGTGCCATCAGTGATGCGGACAGGGGGTATGGCTACACCTTC. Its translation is CAISDADRGYGYTF.

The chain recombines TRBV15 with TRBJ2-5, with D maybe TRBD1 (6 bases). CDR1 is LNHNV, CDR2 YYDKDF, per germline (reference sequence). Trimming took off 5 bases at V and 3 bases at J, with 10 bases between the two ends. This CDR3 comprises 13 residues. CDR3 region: CATSRRDKETQYF. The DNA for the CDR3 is TGTGCCACCAGCCGCCGGGACAAAGAGACCCAGTACTTC.